The 15 T cell receptor beta chains given below trace back to one sample, sequenced in a study of blood T cell repertoires in COVID-19. TCRdb's copy holds only in-frame clones and misses some; the assay was immunoSEQ multiplex PCR. The sample carries tens of thousands of clones, 70% to 90% recorded once. Sequencing input: peripheral blood. Receptors were obtained from a human donor in a cohort sampled during active COVID-19.

The chain uses TRBV3-1 (or the pseudogene TRBV3-2) and TRBJ2-7; TRBD2 agrees at 10 bases. CDR1 and CDR2 (germline): LGHDT, YNNKEL (reference sequence). J was trimmed by 2 bases and V by 4 bases; bases with no gene match: 2. CDR3 size: 14 residues. The CDR3 nucleotides read TGTGCCAGCAGCCTCAGCGGGGGGGCCTACGAGCAGTACTTC. Its protein product is CASSLSGGAYEQYF.

This chain joins TRBV7-2 and TRBJ1-2; perhaps TRBD1 as D (5 bases). The CDR3 covers 14 residues. CDR1 SGHTA and CDR2 FQGNSA come from the germline V gene. Trimming removed 2 bases from V and 2 bases from J, with 9 bases in between. This chain's CDR3 is CASSLLGQNYGYTF. DNA for the CDR3: TGTGCCAGCAGCTTACTGGGGCAGAACTATGGCTACACCTTC.

V is TRBV4-1 and J is TRBJ1-1; weak D call: TRBD1 (6 bases). This CDR3 comprises 15 residues. The V gene lost 5 bases and the J gene lost 3 bases, with 16 bases spanning the gap. Germline CDR1 is MGHRA and CDR2 is YSYEKL. CDR3 sequence: CASSAIRGGDTEAFF. CDR3 DNA sequence: TGCGCCAGCAGCGCGATCAGGGGTGGAGACACTGAAGCTTTCTTT.

This clone was found a few times. This chain connects TRBV10-1 to TRBJ1-2; 7 bases fit TRBD1. Germline V lookup: CDR1 WNHNN, CDR2 SYGVQD (reference sequence). The CDR3 contains 13 residues. The CDR3 here is CAQGVDLNYGYTF. The CDR3 DNA sequence: TGCGCTCAGGGGGTAGACCTCAACTATGGCTACACCTTC.

For the CDR3, the DNA is TGTGCCAGCACCCTATATTCCACCTACTCCTACGAGCAGTACTTC. The encoded protein is CASTLYSTYSYEQYF. The chain uses TRBV6-7 and TRBJ2-7, with unresolved D. TRBV6-7 carries the ORF label, with uncertain function. V was pared by 7 bases and J by 0 bases, with 16 bases between. The CDR3 has 15 amino acids.

This chain links TRBV3-1 (or the pseudogene TRBV3-2) with TRBJ2-3; 11 bases fit TRBD2. The trim removed 6 bases at V and 5 bases at J, leaving 7 bases unmatched. The CDR3 extends over 15 amino acids. The V gene's germline CDR1 is LGHDT and CDR2 YNNKEL (reference sequence). The CDR3 loop is CASRPTGTSGDTQYF. The CDR3 DNA sequence: TGTGCCAGCAGACCGACCGGGACTAGCGGAGATACGCAGTATTTT.

The chain is built from TRBV4-1 and TRBJ1-3; no clear D. The ends were cut back, 1 base at V and 2 bases at J, with 12 bases in the middle. This CDR3 has 16 amino acids. CDR1 and CDR2 from the germline V gene are MGHRA and YSYEKL. Here the CDR3 reads CASSQVLDIPGNTIYF. The DNA for the CDR3 is TGCGCCAGCAGCCAAGTACTCGATATTCCTGGAAACACCATATATTTT.

The table lists this clone with a count of one. The V and J genes are TRBV7-8 and TRBJ2-3; TRBD2 agrees at 10 bases. V was pared by 6 bases and J by 2 bases, with 5 bases of the junction left unmatched. The CDR3 extends over 15 amino acids. CDR1 SGHVS and CDR2 FQNEAQ come from the germline V gene. The CDR3, as DNA: TGTGCCAGCAGAAGGACTAGCGGTAACACAGATACGCAGTATTTT. Residues: CASRRTSGNTDTQYF.

The rearrangement links TRBV7-9 to TRBJ1-1; tentative D call: TRBD1 (6 bases). The CDR3 is 12 residues long. V was clipped by 7 bases and J by 3 bases, with 9 bases between them. Germline values: CDR1 SEHNR, CDR2 FQNEAQ (reference sequence). CDR3 DNA: TGTGCCAGCACCAACAGGGACACTGAAGCTTTCTTT. This translates into CASTNRDTEAFF.

The chain recombines TRBV7-9 with TRBJ1-1; 11 bases are a match to TRBD1. Trimming took 5 bases from V and 8 from J; bases not matched to a gene: 10. The germline V gene has CDR1 SEHNR and CDR2 FQNEAQ (reference sequence). This CDR3 contains 15 residues. The CDR3 loop reads CASSPSLGQGAEAFF. The CDR3 coding sequence is TGTGCCAGCAGCCCATCTCTCGGACAGGGGGCGGAAGCTTTCTTT.

Worth noting for this clone: Relative to the germline gene, one junction end is altered; a read error may explain this. The chain is built from TRBV7-7 and TRBJ2-3; TRBD2 matches at 8 bases. Germline values: CDR1 SSHAT, CDR2 FNYEAQ (reference sequence). The CDR3 consists of 17 residues. This CDR3 reads CASSPGTAGGFTDTQYF. CDR3 sequence (DNA): TGTGCTAGCAGCCCTGGGACTGCGGGGGGTTTTACGGATACGCAGTATTTT.

V and J are TRBV5-4 and TRBJ2-7; 11 bases match TRBD1. The CDR3 has 16 residues. CDR1 and CDR2 (germline): SGHNT, YYREEE (reference sequence). The ends lost 4 bases at V and 3 bases at J; junction bases unmatched: 9. For the CDR3, the DNA is TGTGCCAGCAGCCCCGGTGGGGACAGGGGGTACTACGAGCAGTACTTC. Translated, it gives CASSPGGDRGYYEQYF.

The chain employs TRBV19 and TRBJ2-3, with a tentative D call TRBD2 (6 bases). Trimming left V 4 bases short and J 0 bases short, with 17 bases between. CDR1 and CDR2 from the germline V gene are LNHDA and SQIVND (reference sequence). This CDR3 comprises 17 residues. CDR3 sequence (DNA): TGTGCCAGTAGTACCCAAGGTGCGGGGATTAGCACAGATACGCAGTATTTT. Its translation: CASSTQGAGISTDTQYF.

The chain combines TRBV6-6 with TRBJ2-7, with 8 bases fitting TRBD2. This CDR3 is 13 amino acids long. The germline CDR1 and CDR2 sequences are MNHNY and SVGAGI (reference sequence). Losses at the gene ends were 10 bases for V and 6 bases for J; bases not matched to a gene: 11. Here the CDR3 DNA reads TGTGCCACCACTCGGAGCGGGAGTTTCGAGCAGTACTTC. Its protein product is CATTRSGSFEQYF.

The chain has TRBV3-1 (or the pseudogene TRBV3-2) and TRBJ2-5, with D hard to call. Trimming removed 4 bases from V and 4 bases from J, with 7 bases in between. The germline V gene has CDR1 LGHDT and CDR2 YNNKEL (reference sequence). The CDR3 is made up of 12 amino acids. CDR3 protein: CASSPPGETQYF. CDR3 sequence (DNA): TGTGCCAGCAGCCCACCAGGAGAGACCCAGTACTTC.